This T cell receptor (beta chain) originates from a study of blood T cells in healthy people across ages. Germline V gene lookup returns CDR1 DFQATT and CDR2 SNEGSKA (reference sequence). CDR3 length equals 15 residues. The V end was cut by 4 bases, the J end by 0 bases, with 15 bases between. Alongside a J-beta primer mix, a sample-barcoded 5' primer served in a second PCR lasting roughly 7 to 12 cycles. Each CDR3 protein is one row after TCRdb ran MiXCR on the 5' RACE reads. The repertoire consists of under 850,000 distinct CDR3 sequences, with about 34% occurring once and the leading ten covering over 10%. This clonotype was seen more than once but under ten times.

This clonotype was obtained from a man younger than 35 in good health. This rearrangement joins TRBV20-1 to TRBJ2-5; no clear D. Source material: blood. The CDR3 loop reads CSAKGIDWDQETQYF. DNA of the CDR3: TGCAGTGCTAAAGGGATTGACTGGGACCAAGAGACCCAGTACTTC.